Given below is one T cell receptor (beta chain) in context. The sample is drawn from a study of T-cell reconstitution after alpha-beta-depleted transplantation in children. The CDR3 loop spans 14 amino acids. V gave up 10 bases and J gave up 0 bases, with 14 bases separating them. The germline V gene has CDR1 MNHEY and CDR2 SVGEGT. During its preparation, the TCRbeta library received unique molecular identifiers. TCRdb ran MiXCR on the PCR reads and lists one entry per CDR3 protein. The sample lists hundreds of thousands of distinct CDR3 sequences; roughly 15% were seen once. The V gene is TRBV6-2 or TRBV6-3, the J gene TRBJ2-3; D possibly corresponds to TRBD2 (6 bases). The sequences come from PBMCs from the stem cell graft donor, collected from the stem cell graft. The sequence derives from a human donor who donated a stem cell graft to a child with acute myeloid leukemia. The CDR3 is CATVQLASTDTQYF. The CDR3 DNA is TGTGCCACCGTCCAACTAGCTAGCACAGATACGCAGTATTTT.